This TCR beta chain came from a study of cytomegalovirus exposure and HLA in healthy donors. The wider study: Falling in the Caucasian-associated ancestry cluster were about 83% of about 400 genotyped donors.

Germline trimming cut 5 bases from V and 2 bases from J; bases unmatched to any gene: 5. The CDR3 is made up of 15 amino acids. Germline-derived CDR1 and CDR2 are SGHTA and FQGTGA. 60 Vbeta and 13 Jbeta primers were used in PCR. TCRdb's table, derived via immunoSEQ multiplex PCR, lists solely in-frame clones and lacks some. This sample has fewer than 200,000 clones, with approximately 82% found just once. General study points: Roughly even sequencing depth across donors was the assumption behind the presence/absence analyses.

Regarding this clone: The antigen remains unidentified.

This clonotype was obtained from a male donor in good health and CMV-seronegative. The V and J genes are TRBV7-3 and TRBJ2-5, with 10 bases identical to TRBD1. Sequencing was performed on PBMCs. The DNA for the CDR3 is TGTGCCAGCAGCATGGGACAGGGGCAACAAGAGACCCAGTACTTC. It is translated as CASSMGQGQQETQYF.